The text below deals with one T cell receptor beta chain. V trimming: 6 bases; J trimming: 7 bases; junction bases outside the gene matches: 11. The CDR3 is made up of 15 amino acids. Germline CDR1 and CDR2: LNHDA and SQIVND (reference sequence). Sequencing was performed with immunoSEQ multiplex PCR; in TCRdb, only in-frame clones are kept and a portion is missing. The sample contains approximately 270,000 clones, approximately 86% of which appear only once. These data are taken from a study of cytomegalovirus exposure and HLA in healthy donors. Study context: The 100 to 150 validation repertoires used the same platform as the 650 to 750 first-cohort repertoires, a later analysis reported.

The source is a woman under 30 in good health and CMV-seronegative. The specimen was PBMCs. This sequence joins TRBV19 and TRBJ1-5, with 8 bases that match TRBD1. For the CDR3, the DNA is TGTGCCAGTAGAGAGGTCGGACAGGGTGGCCAGCCCCAGCATTTT. Translating it yields CASREVGQGGQPQHF.